This T cell receptor beta chain was recovered during a study of OX40 agonist ivuxolimab in advanced cancers. Study in general: The study gave patients intravenous ivuxolimab at 0.01 to 10 mg/kg every 2 weeks. Two cutaneous melanoma patients and one hepatocellular carcinoma patient, three in all, had partial responses. Study-wide findings and caveats: The authors also found low normalized T-cell clonal expansion in some nonresponders.

Using immunoSEQ multiplex PCR, the repertoire was profiled, and TCRdb retains in-frame clones only, with some absent. Of 30,000 to 40,000 clones listed, around four fifths are singletons. Anyone with autoimmune disease history or systemic immunosuppression was excluded. Of note for this clone: Its target is unknown.

The CDR3 spans 14 residues. CDR1 LNHDA and CDR2 SQIVND come from the germline V gene (reference sequence). V lost 10 bases to trimming and J lost 3 bases; unmatched junction nucleotides: 11. The V gene is TRBV19, the J gene TRBJ1-2; TRBD1 matches at 7 bases. Material: CD4+ or CD8+ T cells sorted from blood, obtained in a trial of the OX40 agonist ivuxolimab. This TCR was recovered from an adult with an advanced solid tumor such as melanoma, head and neck, liver or kidney cancer. This CDR3 is CATKWAGGDYGYTF. DNA of the CDR3: TGTGCCACCAAGTGGGCAGGGGGGGACTATGGCTACACCTTC.